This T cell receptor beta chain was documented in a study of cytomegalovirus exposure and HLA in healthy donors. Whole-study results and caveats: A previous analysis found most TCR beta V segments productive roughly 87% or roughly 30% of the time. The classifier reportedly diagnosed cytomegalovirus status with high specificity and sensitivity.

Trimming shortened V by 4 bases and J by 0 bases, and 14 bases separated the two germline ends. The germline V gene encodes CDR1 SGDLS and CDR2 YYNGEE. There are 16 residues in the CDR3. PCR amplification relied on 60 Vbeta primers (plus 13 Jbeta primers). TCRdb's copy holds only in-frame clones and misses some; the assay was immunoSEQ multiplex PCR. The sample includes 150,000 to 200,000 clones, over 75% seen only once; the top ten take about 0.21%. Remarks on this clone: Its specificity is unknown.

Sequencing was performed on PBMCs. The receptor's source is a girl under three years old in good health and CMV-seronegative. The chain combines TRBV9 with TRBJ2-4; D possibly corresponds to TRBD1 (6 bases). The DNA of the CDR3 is TGTGCCAGCAGCCCACGACAGGTCTCAGCCAAAAACATTCAGTACTTC. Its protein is CASSPRQVSAKNIQYF.